This TCR beta chain originates from a study of CD4 T cells in relation to SARS-CoV-2 and coronaviruses. The wider study: Of the patients, about 8 were male, a few female, two Hispanic. Broader study findings: Culture-expanded clones reflect memory recall rather than primary priming during culture.

In the case of this clone: Its target is unknown.

The table came from immunoSEQ multiplex PCR; TCRdb's copy has only in-frame clones and leaves some out. The table records about 56,000 clones, about 90% of them present only once. The CDR3 runs 15 residues. Germline V gene data show CDR1 as MDHEN and CDR2 as SYDVKM. V lost 2 bases, J lost 8 bases, and 8 bases stayed unmatched. The source of this sequence is an adult with COVID-19. The sequenced sample was naive CD4+ T cells from PBMCs. Subset in this sample: naive CD4+ T cells isolated by negative enrichment. The chain combines TRBV28 with TRBJ2-4; 8 bases agree with TRBD2. CDR3 loop: CASSLRPTSGDIQYF. The CDR3 nucleotides are TGTGCCAGCAGTTTACGCCCAACTAGCGGAGACATTCAGTACTTC. The complete variable domain, with remaining parts taken from reference TRBV28 and TRBJ2-4, reads DVKVTQSSRYLVKRTGEKVFLECVQDMDHENMFWYRQDPGLGLRLIYFSYDVKMKEKGDIPEGYSVSREKKERFSLILESASTNQTSMYLCASSLRPTSGDIQYFGAGTRLSVL.